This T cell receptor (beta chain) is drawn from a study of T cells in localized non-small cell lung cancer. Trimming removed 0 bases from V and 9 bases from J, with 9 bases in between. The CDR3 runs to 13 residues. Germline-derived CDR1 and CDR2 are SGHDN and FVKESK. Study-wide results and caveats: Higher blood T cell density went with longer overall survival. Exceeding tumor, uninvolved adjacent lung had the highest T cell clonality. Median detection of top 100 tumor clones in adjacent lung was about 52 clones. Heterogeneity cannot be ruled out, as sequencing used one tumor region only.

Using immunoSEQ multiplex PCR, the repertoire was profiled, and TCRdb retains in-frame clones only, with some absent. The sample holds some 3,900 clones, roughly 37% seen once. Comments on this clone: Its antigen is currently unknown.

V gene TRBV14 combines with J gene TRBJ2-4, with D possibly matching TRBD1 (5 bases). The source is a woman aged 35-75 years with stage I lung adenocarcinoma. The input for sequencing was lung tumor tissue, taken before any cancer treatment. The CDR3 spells CASSQDQGTIQYF. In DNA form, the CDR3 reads TGTGCCAGCAGCCAAGATCAGGGCACCATTCAGTACTTC.